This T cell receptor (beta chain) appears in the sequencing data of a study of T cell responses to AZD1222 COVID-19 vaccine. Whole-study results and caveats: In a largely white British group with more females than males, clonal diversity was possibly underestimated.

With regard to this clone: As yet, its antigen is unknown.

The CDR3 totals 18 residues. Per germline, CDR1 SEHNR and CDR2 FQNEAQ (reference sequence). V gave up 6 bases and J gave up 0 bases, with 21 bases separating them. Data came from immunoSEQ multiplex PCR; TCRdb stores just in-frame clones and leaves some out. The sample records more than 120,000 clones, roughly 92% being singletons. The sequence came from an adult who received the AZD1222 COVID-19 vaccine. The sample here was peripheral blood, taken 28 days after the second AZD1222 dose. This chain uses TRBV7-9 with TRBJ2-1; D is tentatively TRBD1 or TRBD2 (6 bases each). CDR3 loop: CASSIVKGGMRSYNEQFF. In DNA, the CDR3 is TGTGCCAGCAGTATAGTCAAGGGGGGAATGCGCTCCTACAATGAGCAGTTCTTC.